The entry that follows covers one TCR beta chain sequence. Recovered participants had two consecutive negative NP/OP PCR tests, healthcare professional clearance, or symptom resolution. CDR1 is SNHLY, CDR2 FYNNEI, per germline. The CDR3 sequence is 13 residues long. V trimming: 6 bases; J trimming: 15 bases; junction bases outside the gene matches: 13. The data stem from a study of blood T cell repertoires in COVID-19. Study-level information: There were acute and convalescent COVID-19 samples, and they came from the United States, Italy and Spain. T cells, B-cell-depleted T cells, or PBMCs provided the cDNA or gDNA that served as material.

The table came from immunoSEQ multiplex PCR; TCRdb's copy has only in-frame clones and leaves some out. The profile shows around 170,000 clones, about 90% of them singletons. This rearrangement joins TRBV2 to TRBJ2-1, with 8 bases that match TRBD2. The sequence came from a woman aged 18-30 years who had recovered from COVID-19. Sequenced material: PBMCs or T cells enriched from blood (not recorded which). CDR3 nucleotide sequence: TGTGCCAGCAGCTACAATAGCGGGATGGCGCGGTTCTTC. Amino acids: CASSYNSGMARFF.